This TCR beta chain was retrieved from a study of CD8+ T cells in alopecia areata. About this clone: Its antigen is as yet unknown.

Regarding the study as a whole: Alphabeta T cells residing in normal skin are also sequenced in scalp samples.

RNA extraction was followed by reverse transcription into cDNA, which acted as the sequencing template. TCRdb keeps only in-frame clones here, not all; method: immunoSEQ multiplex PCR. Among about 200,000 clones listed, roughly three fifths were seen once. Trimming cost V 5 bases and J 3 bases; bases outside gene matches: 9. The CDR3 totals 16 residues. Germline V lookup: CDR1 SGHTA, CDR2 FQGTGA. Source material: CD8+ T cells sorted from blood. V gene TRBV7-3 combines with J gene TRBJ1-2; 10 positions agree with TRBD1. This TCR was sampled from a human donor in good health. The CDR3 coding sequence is TGTGCCAGCAGCCCCGGGACAGGGGAATTGTACTATGGCTACACCTTC. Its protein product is CASSPGTGELYYGYTF.